A single sample gave rise to the 14 T cell receptor beta chains below, sequenced in a study of shared clonotypes between healthy human individuals. TCRdb's table, derived via immunoSEQ multiplex PCR, lists solely in-frame clones and lacks some. This sample yields some 2,500,000 clones, of which roughly 92% are seen a single time; 0.37% belongs to the top ten. Sequenced: naive CD4+ T cells from PBMCs. Subset noted: CD45RA+ positively selected. The source of these receptors is a man aged 18 to 35 in good health. Some clones in this sample may be carry-over from other donors' samples.

V usage is TRBV19 and J usage is TRBJ1-4; 7 positions agree with TRBD1. Germline CDR1 reads LNHDA; CDR2 reads SQIVND (reference sequence). The J segment lost 10 bases and the V segment lost 4 bases, leaving 9 bases of the junction unmatched. The CDR3 runs to 14 residues. CDR3 sequence: CASSTRDRLGKLFF. DNA for the CDR3: TGTGCCAGTAGTACCCGGGACAGACTTGGAAAACTGTTTTTT.

The J gene is TRBJ2-3, the V gene TRBV19; D is uncertain. The germline V gene encodes CDR1 LNHDA and CDR2 SQIVND (reference sequence). The V end was cut by 6 bases, the J end by 0 bases, with 7 bases between. The CDR3 length is 13 residues. As DNA, the CDR3 is TGTGCCAGTAGGGGCGGTAGCACAGATACGCAGTATTTT. Protein product: CASRGGSTDTQYF. The full variable domain, completed using reference TRBV19 and TRBJ2-3, is DGGITQSPKYLFRKEGQNVTLSCEQNLNHDAMYWYRQDPGQGLRLIYYSQIVNDFQKGDIAEGYSVSREKKESFPLTVTSAQKNPTAFYLCASRGGSTDTQYFGPGTRLTVL.

Notes on this clone: Other nucleotide sequences in the sample specify the same CDR3. This sequence joins TRBV19 and TRBJ1-2; D may be TRBD1 (6 bases). Germline assignment: CDR1 LNHDA and CDR2 SQIVND (reference sequence). Trimming took off 3 bases at V and 2 bases at J, with 10 bases between the two ends. CDR3 size: 14 residues. The CDR3 DNA reads as TGTGCCAGTAGTATCCGGGACACAAACTATGGCTACACCTTC. Its protein product is CASSIRDTNYGYTF.

The chain links TRBV10-2 to TRBJ2-1; D gene unclear. The CDR3 covers 15 residues. The V end lost 6 bases, the J end lost 5 bases, and 17 bases lay between the germline ends. CDR1 and CDR2 from the germline V gene are WSHSY and SAAADI. The CDR3 coding sequence is TGCGCCAGCAGAGAACAGCTAAACCCACACAATGAGCAGTTCTTC. Translation gives CASREQLNPHNEQFF.

CDR3 region: CASSRTGGFYNEQFF. The DNA for the CDR3 is TGTGCCAGCAGTAGGACAGGGGGGTTTTACAATGAGCAGTTCTTC. The chain is built from TRBV27 and TRBJ2-1; TRBD1 agrees at 10 bases. The germline gives CDR1 MNHEY, CDR2 SMNVEV (reference sequence). V shed 5 bases, J shed 4 bases, and the junction held 5 bases outside the gene matches. The CDR3 has 15 residues.

The gene calls are TRBV2 and TRBJ2-5; D remains ambiguous. V was trimmed by 5 bases and J by 2 bases, leaving 9 bases between them. Germline V gene sequence: CDR1 SNHLY, CDR2 FYNNEI. CDR3 length: 13 amino acids. The CDR3 DNA follows: TGTGCCAGCAGTCGACTGGATCAAGAGACCCAGTACTTC. It translates to CASSRLDQETQYF. The variable domain in full, with the rest retrieved from reference TRBV2 and TRBJ2-5, is EPEVTQTPSHQVTQMGQEVILRCVPISNHLYFYWYRQILGQKVEFLVSFYNNEISEKSEIFDDQFSVERPDGSNFTLKIRSTKLEDSAMYFCASSRLDQETQYFGPGTRLLVL.

CDR3 sequence reads: CASSYRGTGGEQFF. The CDR3 nucleotides are TGTGCCAGCAGTTACAGGGGCACCGGAGGTGAGCAGTTCTTC. This chain connects TRBV6-6 to TRBJ2-1, with D perhaps assigned TRBD1 or TRBD2 (5 bases each). Looked up from germline, CDR1 is MNHNY and CDR2 is SVGAGI (reference sequence). The CDR3 has 14 amino acids. V was pared by 2 bases and J by 9 bases, with 14 bases between.

Details on this clone: The same CDR3 also results from other DNA sequences found in this sample. V and J are TRBV5-4 and TRBJ2-3; D gene unclear. There are 12 residues in the CDR3. The germline V and J ends were trimmed by 0 bases and 5 bases, with 4 bases remaining between them. Per germline, CDR1 SGHNT and CDR2 YYREEE (reference sequence). CDR3 sequence reads: CASSLAGDTQYF. DNA of the CDR3: TGTGCCAGCAGCTTGGCCGGAGATACGCAGTATTTT.

This clone was recorded only once. The chain carries TRBV28 and TRBJ2-7; 10 nucleotides align to TRBD1. The CDR3 spans 14 residues. J lost 4 bases, V lost 5 bases, and 5 bases had no gene match. CDR1 MDHEN and CDR2 SYDVKM come from the germline V gene. The CDR3 sequence: CASSRRTGGYEQYF. The CDR3 DNA sequence: TGTGCCAGCAGTCGAAGGACAGGGGGGTACGAGCAGTACTTC.

This clone was recorded only once. The rearrangement uses TRBV7-3 and TRBJ2-2; 13 bases line up with TRBD2. The germline gives CDR1 SGHTA, CDR2 FQGTGA. V lost 4 bases, J lost 7 bases, and 12 bases stayed unmatched. This CDR3 has 18 amino acids. CDR3 region: CASSSVRTSGSADGELFF. In DNA, the CDR3 is TGTGCCAGCAGCTCAGTCCGGACTAGCGGGAGTGCTGACGGGGAGCTGTTTTTT.

The rearrangement uses TRBV11-3 and TRBJ2-7, with 9 positions matching TRBD2. The junction had 4 bases not matched to a gene; V was cut back by 3 bases and J by 4 bases. Germline V gene data show CDR1 as SGHNT and CDR2 as YENEEA. This CDR3 has 14 residues. The CDR3 is CASSFSGSSYEQYF. The CDR3 DNA is TGTGCCAGCAGCTTTAGCGGGAGTAGTTACGAGCAGTACTTC. The complete variable domain, with remaining parts taken from reference TRBV11-3 and TRBJ2-7, reads EAGVVQSPRYKIIEKKQPVAFWCNPISGHNTLYWYLQNLGQGPELLIRYENEEAVDDSQLPKDRFSAERLKGVDSTLKIQPAELGDSAVYLCASSFSGSSYEQYFGPGTRLTVT.

The chain has TRBV9 and TRBJ2-3, with D hard to call. The CDR3 totals 15 residues. The germline V gene encodes CDR1 SGDLS and CDR2 YYNGEE. Between the trimmed V and J ends, which lost 4 bases and 2 bases, there was a span of 14 bases. Here the CDR3 DNA reads TGTGCCAGCAGCTCCGTTGGAGTACCCACAGATACGCAGTATTTT. It is translated as CASSSVGVPTDTQYF.

The rearrangement links TRBV11-2 to TRBJ2-7; D is possibly TRBD1 (5 bases). Germline CDR1 SGHAT, CDR2 FQNNGV. This CDR3 region has 11 residues. Trimming cost V 6 bases and J 9 bases, with 12 bases left between them. CDR3 sequence reads: CASSPIGAQYF. CDR3 sequence (DNA): TGTGCCAGCAGTCCTATAGGGGCGCAGTACTTC.

The chain has TRBV14 and TRBJ2-1, with TRBD2 matching over 9 bases. The CDR3 spans 16 residues. Looked up from germline, CDR1 is SGHDN and CDR2 is FVKESK. Unmatched junction bases numbered 12, after V lost 4 bases and J lost 8 bases. The CDR3 spells CASSLRSSGVLDEQFF. The CDR3 DNA reads TGTGCCAGCAGCCTTAGGTCTAGCGGGGTTCTCGATGAGCAGTTCTTC.